This T cell receptor beta chain comes out of a study of blood T cells in healthy people across ages. A J-beta primer mix and a sample-barcoded 5' primer were used in a second PCR of roughly 6 to 11 cycles. TCRdb reanalysed the 5' RACE reads using MiXCR and keeps one entry per CDR3 protein. The table has roughly 1 million distinct CDR3 sequences, under 30% seen once; the top ten hold 0.65% to 0.95%. In addition, the sample was reused for a study of T cells of mothers and their children.

The TCR was taken from a girl aged 2 to 10 in good health. The sample taken for sequencing was blood.

The CDR3 DNA is TGCGCCAGCAGCTTGGTTGCAGACTATGAAGCTTTCTTT. Translation: CASSLVADYEAFF. The rearrangement joins TRBV5-1 to TRBJ1-1; D ambiguous. Trimming removed 0 bases from V and 7 bases from J, with 10 bases in between. CDR1 SGHRS and CDR2 YFSETQ come from the germline V gene. CDR3 length: 13 residues.